The 29 T cell receptor beta chains below come from one sample, sequenced in a study of blood T cell repertoires in COVID-19. The method was immunoSEQ multiplex PCR; TCRdb's version includes in-frame clones alone and lacks a portion of them. The table shows over 150,000 clones, with roughly 82% occurring only once. Material for sequencing was PBMCs or T cells enriched from blood (not recorded which). These receptors all stem from a man between 35 and 55 years old who had recovered from COVID-19.

V gene TRBV7-3 combines with J gene TRBJ2-5; TRBD2 agrees at 11 bases. This CDR3 spans 14 amino acids. J lost 4 bases, V lost 3 bases, and 1 base had no gene match. Germline CDR1 reads SGHTA; CDR2 reads FQGTGA. CDR3 nucleotide sequence: TGTGCCAGCAGCTTTACTAGCGGGAGAGAGACCCAGTACTTC. Residues: CASSFTSGRETQYF. Full variable domain (rest looked up from reference TRBV7-3 and TRBJ2-5): GAGVSQTPSNKVTEKGKYVELRCDPISGHTALYWYRQSLGQGPEFLIYFQGTGAADDSGLPNDRFFAVRPEGSVSTLKIQRTERGDSAVYLCASSFTSGRETQYFGPGTRLLVL.

This clone occurred a few times. V gene TRBV10-3 combines with J gene TRBJ2-5; D not certain. Trimming shortened V by 0 bases and J by 1 base, and 9 bases separated the two germline ends. CDR1 ENHRY and CDR2 SYGVKD come from the germline V gene. The CDR3 has 15 residues. The CDR3 coding sequence is TGTGCCATCAGTGAGTCTGGAGCTCCCCAAGAGACCCAGTACTTC. Encoded protein: CAISESGAPQETQYF.

The chain carries TRBV7-2 and TRBJ2-7; maybe TRBD2 (6 bases). The CDR3 length is 15 residues. Germline V gives CDR1 SGHTA, CDR2 FQGNSA. V was shortened by 4 bases and J by 2 bases, with 15 bases between the two germline ends. The DNA of the CDR3 is TGTGCCAGCAGCTCCCGGGCCGGGGGAACCTACGAGCAGTACTTC. The encoded protein is CASSSRAGGTYEQYF.

The V gene is TRBV21-1, the J gene TRBJ2-7; the table's D call of TRBD1 was not tested on the DNA. TRBV21-1 is tagged as a pseudogene. CDR3 length: 16 residues. The CDR3 nucleotides are TGTGCCAGCAGCAAAGCCTCATTAGGGACATGGGGCGAGCAGTACTTC. It encodes CASSKASLGTWGEQYF.

V is TRBV7-3 and J is TRBJ2-1, with 9 nucleotides matching TRBD2. The V segment lost 5 bases and the J segment 4 bases; nucleotides outside the gene matches: 9. Germline loops: CDR1 SGHTA, CDR2 FQGTGA. The CDR3 contains 16 residues. CDR3 region: CASSPYSGSRYNEQFF. CDR3 nucleotide sequence: TGTGCCAGCAGCCCCTATAGCGGGAGTCGGTACAATGAGCAGTTCTTC. Combining the CDR3 with reference TRBV7-3 and TRBJ2-1 gives the whole variable domain GAGVSQTPSNKVTEKGKYVELRCDPISGHTALYWYRQSLGQGPEFLIYFQGTGAADDSGLPNDRFFAVRPEGSVSTLKIQRTERGDSAVYLCASSPYSGSRYNEQFFGPGTRLTVL.

The chain recombines TRBV10-3 with TRBJ1-1; a possible D gene is TRBD1 (5 bases). The CDR3 extends over 13 amino acids. Trimming removed 3 bases at V and 4 bases at J, with 9 bases between. Germline assignment: CDR1 ENHRY and CDR2 SYGVKD. The CDR3 region is CAISDQGGTEAFF. CDR3 DNA sequence: TGTGCCATCAGTGATCAGGGCGGCACTGAAGCTTTCTTT.

V and J are TRBV9 and TRBJ1-3; unclear D gene. V lost 0 bases to trimming and J lost 0 bases, with 7 bases between them. CDR3 length: 15 amino acids. Germline V gives CDR1 SGDLS, CDR2 YYNGEE. This CDR3 is CASSVDRHSGNTIYF. The CDR3 coding sequence is TGTGCCAGCAGCGTAGACAGACACTCTGGAAACACCATATATTTT.

This sequence joins TRBV3-1 (or the pseudogene TRBV3-2) and TRBJ1-2, with D tentatively TRBD1 (5 bases). Germline V CDR1 and CDR2: LGHDT, YNNKEL (reference sequence). Trimming shortened V by 4 bases and J by 4 bases, and 10 bases separated the two germline ends. The CDR3 consists of 13 residues. The CDR3 is CASSPGTLYGYTF. In DNA form, the CDR3 reads TGTGCCAGCAGCCCGGGGACTCTCTATGGCTACACCTTC.

The chain combines TRBV4-3 with TRBJ2-3, with D tentatively TRBD2 (5 bases). Germline CDR1 and CDR2: LGHNA and YSLEER. Trimming removed 1 base from V and 4 bases from J, with 12 bases in between. The CDR3 consists of 15 residues. CDR3 DNA sequence: TGCGCCAGCAGCCAAGGGCTAGCAGCCCCAGATACGCAGTATTTT. Translated: CASSQGLAAPDTQYF.

The chain couples TRBV2 to TRBJ1-2; D might be TRBD1 (6 bases). The germline gives CDR1 SNHLY, CDR2 FYNNEI. With 5 bases removed from V and 1 base from J, the gap between germline ends came to 11 bases. The CDR3 contains 14 residues. The CDR3 sequence is CASSNRAYNYGYTF. DNA of the CDR3: TGTGCCAGCAGTAACAGGGCATATAACTATGGCTACACCTTC.

The CDR3 coding sequence is TGTGCCAGCAGGGACCGGGACAGGGGGGACACCGGGGAGCTGTTTTTT. This encodes CASRDRDRGDTGELFF. The V and J genes are TRBV5-4 and TRBJ2-2, with 11 positions matching TRBD1. The CDR3 is made up of 16 amino acids. The V gene end was trimmed by 5 bases and the J gene end by 3 bases; junction bases not matched to a gene: 6. Per germline, CDR1 SGHNT and CDR2 YYREEE (reference sequence).

The V gene is TRBV27, the J gene TRBJ2-1; possibly TRBD1 for D (6 bases). Germline-derived CDR1 and CDR2 are MNHEY and SMNVEV (reference sequence). CDR3 length equals 14 residues. With 5 bases removed from V and 9 bases from J, the gap between germline ends came to 17 bases. CDR3 nucleotides: TGTGCCAGCAGTCTACAGGGTAGACCCCTTGAGCAGTTCTTC. It encodes CASSLQGRPLEQFF.

V usage is TRBV7-4 and J usage is TRBJ1-2; a weak D match, TRBD1 (5 bases). The CDR3 extends over 22 amino acids. The V end lost 4 bases, the J end lost 4 bases, and 37 bases lay between the germline ends. Germline V gives CDR1 SGHVT, CDR2 SQSDAQ. The CDR3 loop is CASSSVWPTELLKRSLPYGYTF. Here the CDR3 DNA reads TGTGCCAGCAGCTCTGTCTGGCCGACAGAACTTTTAAAAAGGAGCCTCCCCTATGGCTACACCTTC.

The chain carries TRBV27 and TRBJ2-5, with TRBD1 matching 7 bases. The CDR3 covers 18 residues. Germline loops: CDR1 MNHEY, CDR2 SMNVEV (reference sequence). Trimming at V came to 5 bases and at J to 2 bases, leaving 17 bases not matched to a gene. The DNA of the CDR3 is TGTGCCAGCAGTCCCTGGACAGGAATTAGAGCAGAACAAGAGACCCAGTACTTC. Protein: CASSPWTGIRAEQETQYF.

This rearrangement joins TRBV28 to TRBJ1-1, with TRBD1 matching 9 bases. Unmatched junction bases numbered 13, after V lost 6 bases and J lost 5 bases. The CDR3 loop spans 16 amino acids. Germline V gene data show CDR1 as MDHEN and CDR2 as SYDVKM. This chain's CDR3 is CASSAWDRERGTEAFF. CDR3 nucleotide sequence: TGTGCCAGCAGCGCCTGGGACAGGGAAAGGGGGACTGAAGCTTTCTTT.

The J gene is TRBJ2-1, the V gene TRBV29-1, with D hard to call. The CDR3 runs to 14 residues. Per germline, CDR1 SQVTM and CDR2 ANQGSEA. Trimming removed 6 bases at V and 1 base at J, with 13 bases between. The CDR3 loop reads CSVLLRLSYNEQFF. CDR3 bases: TGCAGCGTCCTATTAAGACTTTCCTACAATGAGCAGTTCTTC.

As for this clone: Other nucleotide sequences in the sample specify the same CDR3. The V and J genes are TRBV9 and TRBJ2-7, with D possibly TRBD1 on 5 matching bases. Germline V gene lookup returns CDR1 SGDLS and CDR2 YYNGEE. The CDR3 covers 13 residues. V shed 0 bases and J shed 3 bases, with 7 bases lying between them. CDR3 sequence (DNA): TGTGCCAGCAGCGTAGGCAGGGACTACGAGCAGTACTTC. It codes for CASSVGRDYEQYF.

This clone was observed once. The gene calls are TRBV2 and TRBJ2-3, with 7 nucleotides matching TRBD1. This CDR3 has 15 residues. Germline values: CDR1 SNHLY, CDR2 FYNNEI. Trimming cost V 8 bases and J 2 bases; bases outside gene matches: 10. The CDR3 coding sequence is TGTGCCAGCTCCCCCTTGACAGGGTTCACAGATACGCAGTATTTT. Translation gives CASSPLTGFTDTQYF.

The CDR3, as DNA: TGTGCCAGCAGCGTACTCAGGCAGAACACCGGGGAGCTGTTTTTT. The encoded protein is CASSVLRQNTGELFF. The chain joins TRBV9 to TRBJ2-2; D gene uncertain. Trimming shortened V by 1 base and J by 1 base, and 8 bases separated the two germline ends. The V gene's germline CDR1 is SGDLS and CDR2 YYNGEE. There are 15 residues in the CDR3.

The chain has TRBV28 and TRBJ2-7; D is uncertain. Trimming pared 5 bases from V and 7 bases from J, leaving 21 bases between. The CDR3 loop spans 15 amino acids. Germline V gene sequence: CDR1 MDHEN, CDR2 SYDVKM. The CDR3 spells CASSPSPSPSREQYF. For the CDR3, the DNA is TGTGCCAGCAGTCCCTCGCCCAGCCCTTCGCGGGAGCAGTACTTC. Complete variable domain (other parts from reference TRBV28 and TRBJ2-7): DVKVTQSSRYLVKRTGEKVFLECVQDMDHENMFWYRQDPGLGLRLIYFSYDVKMKEKGDIPEGYSVSREKKERFSLILESASTNQTSMYLCASSPSPSPSREQYFGPGTRLTVT.

J is TRBJ2-1 and V is TRBV5-1, with no clear D. The germline gives CDR1 SGHRS, CDR2 YFSETQ. This CDR3 is 16 amino acids long. The V end lost 7 bases, the J end lost 1 base, and 18 bases lay between the germline ends. CDR3 residues: CASGPTAEPSYNEQFF. As DNA, the CDR3 is TGCGCCAGCGGCCCAACGGCGGAACCATCCTACAATGAGCAGTTCTTC.

This clone was found once. The rearrangement joins TRBV11-3 to TRBJ2-3; 8 bases agree with TRBD2. The CDR3 sequence is 15 residues long. Germline V CDR1 and CDR2: SGHNT, YENEEA. V dropped 4 bases and J dropped 0; count of bases not matched to a gene: 3. The CDR3 here is CASSSAGESTDTQYF. The CDR3 coding sequence is TGTGCCAGCAGCTCAGCGGGAGAAAGCACAGATACGCAGTATTTT.

This chain connects TRBV4-1 to TRBJ1-5, with 9 bases that match TRBD1. The germline V gene encodes CDR1 MGHRA and CDR2 YSYEKL. V trimming: 3 bases; J trimming: 4 bases; junction bases outside the gene matches: 7. This CDR3 region has 16 residues. Written as DNA, the CDR3 is TGCGCCAGCAGCCACGGACAGGGGCTATGGAATCAGCCCCAGCATTTT. Translation: CASSHGQGLWNQPQHF.

This chain joins TRBV7-3 and TRBJ1-1; D unresolved. The CDR3 is 13 amino acids. Germline lookup yields CDR1 SGHTA and CDR2 FQGTGA. V was clipped by 5 bases and J by 0 bases, with 7 bases between them. In DNA form, the CDR3 reads TGTGCCAGCAGCCCCAGGATGAACACTGAAGCTTTCTTT. Protein: CASSPRMNTEAFF.

This clone was counted between two and nine times. V usage is TRBV5-4 and J usage is TRBJ2-5; 12 bases are a match to TRBD2. Germline loops: CDR1 SGHNT, CDR2 YYREEE (reference sequence). The J segment lost 4 bases and the V segment lost 0 bases, leaving 10 bases of the junction unmatched. This CDR3 is 18 amino acids long. The CDR3 DNA reads as TGTGCCAGCAGCTTGGCGGCTAGCGGGAGGGCGCGGGGAGAGACCCAGTACTTC. Translating it yields CASSLAASGRARGETQYF.

V gene TRBV7-8 combines with J gene TRBJ1-2; D not certain. The CDR3 covers 13 residues. Trimming took 5 bases from V and 2 from J, leaving 9 bases between them. Germline loops: CDR1 SGHVS, CDR2 FQNEAQ. CDR3 coding DNA: TGTGCCAGCAGCCGCGGAGGAAACTATGGCTACACCTTC. This codes for CASSRGGNYGYTF.

The rearrangement links TRBV27 to TRBJ1-4; the D gene is possibly TRBD1 (5 bases). The CDR3 runs to 15 residues. Per the germline V gene, CDR1 is MNHEY and CDR2 is SMNVEV (reference sequence). Deletions cut 4 bases from V and 5 bases from J, with 14 bases between. The CDR3 protein is CASSSMTASNEKLFF. Written as DNA, the CDR3 is TGTGCCAGCAGTTCGATGACAGCCAGCAATGAAAAACTGTTTTTT.

This clone appeared a few times. The V gene is TRBV18, the J gene TRBJ1-4, with D unclear. V dropped 6 bases and J dropped 8 bases, with 10 bases sitting between them. CDR3 length equals 12 residues. Germline CDR1 reads KGHSH; CDR2 reads LQKENI. CDR3 sequence reads: CASSRGEEKLFF. CDR3 coding DNA: TGTGCCAGCTCCCGCGGGGAGGAAAAACTGTTTTTT. The variable domain in full, with the rest retrieved from reference TRBV18 and TRBJ1-4, is NAGVMQNPRHLVRRRGQEARLRCSPMKGHSHVYWYRQLPEEGLKFMVYLQKENIIDESGMPKERFSAEFPKEGPSILRIQQVVRGDSAAYFCASSRGEEKLFFGSGTQLSVL.

At least ten counts were recorded for this clone. The chain joins TRBV30 to TRBJ2-2, with D perhaps matching TRBD2 (5 bases). Germline CDR1 GTSNPN, CDR2 SVGIG (reference sequence). This CDR3 region has 14 residues. Trimming removed 1 base from V and 3 bases from J, with 9 bases in between. CDR3 protein: CAWSGGMYTGELFF. DNA for the CDR3: TGTGCCTGGAGTGGAGGGATGTACACCGGGGAGCTGTTTTTT. Looking up the rest from reference TRBV30 and TRBJ2-2 gives the full variable domain: SQTIHQWPATLVQPVGSPLSLECTVEGTSNPNLYWYRQAAGRGLQLLFYSVGIGQISSEVPQNLSASRPQDRQFILSSKKLLLSDSGFYLCAWSGGMYTGELFFGEGSRLTVL.